These T cell receptor beta chains were read from a single sample in a study of blood T cell repertoires in COVID-19. Sequencing was performed with immunoSEQ multiplex PCR; in TCRdb, only in-frame clones are kept and a portion is missing. The sample yields 87,000 or so clones, around 82% seen once. Sequencing used peripheral blood. These receptors all stem from a woman of 80 years or more with COVID-19, enrolled during active disease. Each CDR3 is given with its conserved first and last residue. The D gene is left open where the match is weak. Clone size is stated in some rows and not others, as once, few, many or a class when expanded.

TRBV19	-	TRBJ2-3	TRBD2	TGTGCCAGTAGTACCTTCACCGGGACTAGCTTTAGGCGGGAGACAGATACGCAGTATTTT	CASSTFTGTSFRRETDTQYF
TRBV5-1	-	TRBJ1-2	-	TGCGCCAGCAGCATAACAGCGGGGCAGGGGAAGTGGGAATATGGCTACACCTTC	CASSITAGQGKWEYGYTF
TRBV3-1/TRBV3-2	-	TRBJ2-1	-	TGTGCCAGCAGCCACTCCCGAGGAGGTGAGCAGTTCTTC	CASSHSRGGEQFF
TRBV12-5	few	TRBJ1-1	TRBD1	TGTGCTAGTGGTTTGGCGGGACAGGGTGAAGCTTTCTTT	CASGLAGQGEAFF
TRBV5-8	-	TRBJ2-1	TRBD2	TGTGCCAGCAGCTTGTGGCCTGCGGGAGCCTACTACAATGAGCAGTTCTTC	CASSLWPAGAYYNEQFF
TRBV10-3	-	TRBJ1-6	TRBD1	TGTGCCATCAGTCGTACAGGGGGCGATTCACCCCTCCACTTT	CAISRTGGDSPLHF
TRBV30	-	TRBJ1-4	TRBD1	TGTGCCTGGAGGGGGGACAGGGGGAAACTGTTTTTT	CAWRGDRGKLFF
TRBV11-2	once	TRBJ1-4	TRBD1	TGTGCCAGCAGCCCTCAGACAGGGAATGAAAAACTGTTTTTT	CASSPQTGNEKLFF
TRBV3-1/TRBV3-2	-	TRBJ2-1	TRBD2	TGTGCCAGCAGCCGCGTGGGACTAGCGGGCTACAATGAGCAGTTCTTC	CASSRVGLAGYNEQFF
TRBV7-2	-	TRBJ1-5	-	TGTGCCAGCAGCTTAAGGGGTCAGCCCCAGCATTTT	CASSLRGQPQHF
TRBV3-1/TRBV3-2	once	TRBJ2-6	-	TGTGCCAGCAGCCAAGTACTGGGGGGGCACAGAGTCCTGACTTTC	CASSQVLGGHRVLTF
TRBV12-3/TRBV12-4	-	TRBJ2-4	TRBD2	TGTGCCAGCAGTTACACTAGCGGAAACATTCAGTACTTC	CASSYTSGNIQYF
TRBV7-9	-	TRBJ1-2	-	TGTGCCAGCAGCCCTCAGCGGGGGGCTAACTATGGCTACACCTTC	CASSPQRGANYGYTF
TRBV2	-	TRBJ1-1	-	TGTGCCAGCAAGGGAGGCCCTGAAGCTTTCTTT	CASKGGPEAFF
TRBV6-5	-	TRBJ1-1	-	TGTGCCAGCAGTTACTATGCGGGGGACACTGAAGCTTTCTTT	CASSYYAGDTEAFF
TRBV2	-	TRBJ2-1	-	TGTGCCAGCAGTGAAGCGCAGGGGTGGGATGAGCAGTTCTTC	CASSEAQGWDEQFF
TRBV2	-	TRBJ2-5	TRBD2	TGTGCCAGCAGTGAAGCGAGGGTAGCGGGACGTCGAGAGACCCAGTACTTC	CASSEARVAGRRETQYF
TRBV19	-	TRBJ1-5	TRBD1	TGTGCCAGTAGTATCCCAACAGGGGGCTATCAGCCCCAGCATTTT	CASSIPTGGYQPQHF
TRBV7-7	-	TRBJ2-2	TRBD2	TGTGCTAGCAGCCGATGGACTAGCGGGGCGATTAACACCGGGGAGCTGTTTTTT	CASSRWTSGAINTGELFF
TRBV6-1	few	TRBJ2-7	-	TGTGCCAGCAGTGAAGCGCCCAGCGGACTCTCCTACGAGCAGTACTTC	CASSEAPSGLSYEQYF
TRBV28	-	TRBJ1-5	TRBD1	TGTGCCAGCAGTCTGGGACAGCGCAATCAGCCCCAGCATTTT	CASSLGQRNQPQHF
TRBV5-1	-	TRBJ2-7	-	TGCGCCAGCAGCCCTGGACAGGGAGGGGAGCAGTACTTC	CASSPGQGGEQYF
TRBV25-1	-	TRBJ2-2	-	TGTGCCAGCAGTGAGTCCCCATCGGGCACCGGGGAGCTGTTTTTT	CASSESPSGTGELFF
TRBV27	-	TRBJ1-1	-	TGTGCCAGCAGTTTGTCCCCAGAGAACACTGAAGCTTTCTTT	CASSLSPENTEAFF
TRBV9	-	TRBJ1-6	TRBD1	TGTGCCAGCAGCGCAAGACAGGGAGATAATTCACCCCTCCACTTT	CASSARQGDNSPLHF
TRBV18	-	TRBJ2-5	-	TGTGCCAGCTCACCCCTAAGCGGGGAGACCCAGTACTTC	CASSPLSGETQYF
TRBV15	-	TRBJ2-1	-	TGTGCCACCAGCAGAGATCAGGGTCACAATGAGCAGTTCTTC	CATSRDQGHNEQFF
TRBV24-1	-	TRBJ2-3	-	TGTGCCACCAGTGGGGGGGAACCGACCCGGGCAGATACGCAGTATTTT	CATSGGEPTRADTQYF
TRBV19	-	TRBJ1-1	-	TGTGCCACCACAGGGTCCATGAACACTGAAGCTTTCTTT	CATTGSMNTEAFF
TRBV12-1	-	TRBJ1-6	-	TGTGCCAGCAGCCCAAGGACAGGAGGTTCACCCCTCCACTTT	CASSPRTGGSPLHF
TRBV9	-	TRBJ2-7	-	TGTGCCAGCAGCGTAGGAGGTCACGAGCAGTACTTC	CASSVGGHEQYF
TRBV6-5	-	TRBJ1-3	TRBD1	TGTGCCAGCAGTTACTTCCAGGGGGCCTCTGGAAACACCATATATTTT	CASSYFQGASGNTIYF
TRBV3-1/TRBV3-2	-	TRBJ1-1	-	TGTGCCAGCAGTCAAGGGTTCGGGGCGGGGGCTTTCTTT	CASSQGFGAGAFF
TRBV5-1	-	TRBJ2-2	-	TGCGCCAGCAGCTTCGGGGTCGGGGAGCTGTTTTTT	CASSFGVGELFF
TRBV27	-	TRBJ2-3	-	TGTGCCAGCAGGACTCTCGGGTATACGCAGTATTTT	CASRTLGYTQYF
TRBV28	-	TRBJ2-7	TRBD2	TGTGCCAGCAGTTTATATCTCCGGACTAGCGGGAACTACGAGCAGTACTTC	CASSLYLRTSGNYEQYF